The 8 T cell receptor beta chains below were found in one sample sequenced in a study of cytomegalovirus exposure and HLA in healthy donors. Use of 60 Vbeta and 13 Jbeta primers characterized the PCR. Assay: immunoSEQ multiplex PCR; the TCRdb copy retains only in-frame clones and omits some. The sample yields 150,000 to 200,000 clones, almost 80% seen once. The source material was PBMCs. The source of these receptors is a man aged 40-50 years in good health and CMV-seropositive.

This clone was seen more than once but under ten times. This chain uses TRBV30 with TRBJ2-1; 8 bases line up with TRBD2. Trimming at V came to 5 bases and at J to 8 bases, leaving 17 bases not matched to a gene. CDR1 is GTSNPN, CDR2 SVGIG, per germline (reference sequence). This CDR3 is 16 amino acids long. The CDR3 protein is CAWGFRGLGWNDEQFF. The CDR3 bases are TGTGCCTGGGGGTTCCGGGGACTAGGATGGAATGATGAGCAGTTCTTC.

V and J are TRBV9 and TRBJ1-6, with D tentatively TRBD1 (5 bases). CDR1 and CDR2 from the germline V gene are SGDLS and YYNGEE. The CDR3 contains 14 residues. V lost 3 bases to trimming and J lost 6 bases, with 10 bases between them. This CDR3 reads CASSGGTTNSPLHF. In DNA, the CDR3 is TGTGCCAGCAGCGGGGGCACCACTAATTCACCCCTCCACTTT.

V is TRBV5-1 and J is TRBJ1-6, with D tentatively TRBD1 (5 bases). Deletions cut 9 bases from V and 15 bases from J, with 22 bases between. Germline CDR1 SGHRS, CDR2 YFSETQ. The CDR3 runs to 13 residues. In nucleotides, the CDR3 is TGCGCCACCCGGAGGGACGCCGCTGCTGGCCTCCACTTT. Protein product: CATRRDAAAGLHF.

The gene calls are TRBV27 and TRBJ2-2; weak D call: TRBD1 (7 bases). This CDR3 contains 14 residues. Trimming shortened V by 6 bases and J by 5 bases, and 13 bases separated the two germline ends. Germline lookup yields CDR1 MNHEY and CDR2 SMNVEV (reference sequence). CDR3: CASSAGQRTGELFF. The DNA of the CDR3 is TGTGCCAGCAGCGCGGGACAGCGGACCGGGGAGCTGTTTTTT.

This sequence joins TRBV4-2 and TRBJ2-4, with D possibly matching TRBD1 (5 bases). The V end lost 4 bases, the J end lost 6 bases, and 10 bases lay between the germline ends. The CDR3 runs 13 residues. The V gene's germline CDR1 is LGHNA and CDR2 YNFKEQ. The CDR3 loop is CASSRPDRNIQYF. The CDR3 region has the DNA TGTGCCAGCAGCCGCCCTGACAGAAACATTCAGTACTTC.

This clone was found once. The chain employs TRBV19 and TRBJ1-5; possibly TRBD1 for D (6 bases). The V gene's germline CDR1 is LNHDA and CDR2 SQIVND (reference sequence). V dropped 5 bases and J dropped 6 bases, with 11 bases sitting between them. This CDR3 has 13 residues. This CDR3 reads CASSSAGVQPQHF. CDR3 DNA: TGTGCCAGTAGTTCCGCAGGGGTTCAGCCCCAGCATTTT. Full variable domain (rest looked up from reference TRBV19 and TRBJ1-5): DGGITQSPKYLFRKEGQNVTLSCEQNLNHDAMYWYRQDPGQGLRLIYYSQIVNDFQKGDIAEGYSVSREKKESFPLTVTSAQKNPTAFYLCASSSAGVQPQHFGDGTRLSIL.

The chain combines TRBV21-1 with TRBJ2-1; the D call in the table, TRBD2, was not verified against the DNA. TRBV21-1 is given as a pseudogene. CDR3 length: 14 amino acids. CDR3 sequence: CASTQETSGNEQFF. The CDR3, as DNA: TGTGCCAGCACCCAAGAGACTAGCGGGAACGAGCAGTTCTTC.

Details on this clone: Other DNA sequences in this specimen translate into the identical CDR3. V and J are TRBV28 and TRBJ1-1; the D gene is possibly TRBD1 (5 bases). The germline gives CDR1 MDHEN, CDR2 SYDVKM. This CDR3 comprises 14 residues. The V and J ends lost 6 bases and 1 base respectively, with 12 bases between them. CDR3 loop: CASSLPTGNTEAFF. As DNA, the CDR3 is TGTGCCAGCAGCCTACCCACAGGGAACACTGAAGCTTTCTTT.